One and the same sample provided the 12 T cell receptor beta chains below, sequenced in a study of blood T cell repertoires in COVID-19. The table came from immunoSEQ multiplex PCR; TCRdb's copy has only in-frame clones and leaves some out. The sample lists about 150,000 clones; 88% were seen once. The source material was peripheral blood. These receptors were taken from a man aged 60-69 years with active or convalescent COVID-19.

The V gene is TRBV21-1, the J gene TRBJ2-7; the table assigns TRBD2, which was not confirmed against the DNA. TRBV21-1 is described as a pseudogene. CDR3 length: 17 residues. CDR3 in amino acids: CASSKLILAGVRYEQYF. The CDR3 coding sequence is TGTGCCAGCAGCAAACTGATACTAGCGGGTGTTCGCTACGAGCAGTACTTC.

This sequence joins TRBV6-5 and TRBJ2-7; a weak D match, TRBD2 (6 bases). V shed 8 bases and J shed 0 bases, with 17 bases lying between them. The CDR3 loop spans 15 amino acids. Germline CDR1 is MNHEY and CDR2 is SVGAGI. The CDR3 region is CASGAPGVSSYEQYF. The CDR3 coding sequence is TGTGCCAGCGGCGCCCCGGGGGTTTCCTCCTACGAGCAGTACTTC.

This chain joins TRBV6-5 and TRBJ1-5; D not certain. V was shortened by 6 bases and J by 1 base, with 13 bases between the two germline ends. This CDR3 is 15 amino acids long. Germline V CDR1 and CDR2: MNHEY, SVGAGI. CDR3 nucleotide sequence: TGTGCCAGCAGGGGAGGTGGAAGAAGCAATCAGCCCCAGCATTTT. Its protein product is CASRGGGRSNQPQHF.

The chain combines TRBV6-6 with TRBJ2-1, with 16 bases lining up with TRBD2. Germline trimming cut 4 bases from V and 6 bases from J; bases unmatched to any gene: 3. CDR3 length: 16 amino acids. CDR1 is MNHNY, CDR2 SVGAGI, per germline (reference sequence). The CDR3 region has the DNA TGTGCCAGCAGTTGGGGACTAGCGGGAGGGGGCAATGAGCAGTTCTTC. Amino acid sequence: CASSWGLAGGGNEQFF.

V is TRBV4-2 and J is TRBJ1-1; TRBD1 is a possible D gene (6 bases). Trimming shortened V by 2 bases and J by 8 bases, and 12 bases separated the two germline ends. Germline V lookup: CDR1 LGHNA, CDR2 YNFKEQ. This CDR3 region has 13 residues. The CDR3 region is CASSQLDRQEAFF. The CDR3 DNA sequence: TGTGCCAGCAGCCAACTTGACAGGCAAGAAGCTTTCTTT.

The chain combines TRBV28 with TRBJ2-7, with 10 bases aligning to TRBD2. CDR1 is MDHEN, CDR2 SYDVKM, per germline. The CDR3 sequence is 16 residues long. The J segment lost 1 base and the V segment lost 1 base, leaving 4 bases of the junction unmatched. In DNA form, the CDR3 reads TGTGCCAGCAGTTTATTGGGTAGCGGGAGGTCCTACGAGCAGTACTTC. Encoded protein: CASSLLGSGRSYEQYF.

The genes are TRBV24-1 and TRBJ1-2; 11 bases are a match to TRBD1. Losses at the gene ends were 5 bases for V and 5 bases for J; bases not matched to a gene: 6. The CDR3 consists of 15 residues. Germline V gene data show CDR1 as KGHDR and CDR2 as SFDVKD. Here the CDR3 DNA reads TGTGCCACCAGTGCCGCCGGGACAGGGGGTTATGGCTACACCTTC. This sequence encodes CATSAAGTGGYGYTF.

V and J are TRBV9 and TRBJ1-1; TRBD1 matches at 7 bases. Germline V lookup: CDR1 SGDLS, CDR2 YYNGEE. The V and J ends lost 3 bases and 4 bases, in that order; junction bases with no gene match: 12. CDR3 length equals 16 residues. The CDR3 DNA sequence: TGTGCCAGCAGCGGCGCCCGGGACAGAATGTTCACTGAAGCTTTCTTT. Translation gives CASSGARDRMFTEAFF. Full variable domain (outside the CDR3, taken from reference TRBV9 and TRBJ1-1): DSGVTQTPKHLITATGQRVTLRCSPRSGDLSVYWYQQSLDQGLQFLIQYYNGEERAKGNILERFSAQQFPDLHSELNLSSLELGDSALYFCASSGARDRMFTEAFFGQGTRLTVV.

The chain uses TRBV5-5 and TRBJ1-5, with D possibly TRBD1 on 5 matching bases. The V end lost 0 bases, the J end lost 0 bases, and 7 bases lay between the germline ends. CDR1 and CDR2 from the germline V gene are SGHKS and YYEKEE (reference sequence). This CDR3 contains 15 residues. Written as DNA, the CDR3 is TGTGCCAGCAGCTTGGAAGGGGTTAGCAATCAGCCCCAGCATTTT. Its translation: CASSLEGVSNQPQHF.

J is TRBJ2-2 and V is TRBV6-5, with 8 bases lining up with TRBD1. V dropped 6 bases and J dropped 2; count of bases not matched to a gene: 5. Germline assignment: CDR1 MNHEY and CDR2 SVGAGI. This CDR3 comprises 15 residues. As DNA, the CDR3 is TGTGCCAGCAGGCGGACAGGGTTAAACACCGGGGAGCTGTTTTTT. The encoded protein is CASRRTGLNTGELFF.

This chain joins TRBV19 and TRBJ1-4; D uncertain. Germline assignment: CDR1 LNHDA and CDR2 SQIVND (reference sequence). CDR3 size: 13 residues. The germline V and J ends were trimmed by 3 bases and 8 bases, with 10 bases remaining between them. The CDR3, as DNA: TGTGCCAGTAGTATGGGCTGGAAGGAAAAACTGTTTTTT. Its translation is CASSMGWKEKLFF.

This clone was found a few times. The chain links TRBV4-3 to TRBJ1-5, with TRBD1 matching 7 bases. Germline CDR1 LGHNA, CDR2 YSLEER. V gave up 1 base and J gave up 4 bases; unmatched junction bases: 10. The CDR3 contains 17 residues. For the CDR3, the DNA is TGCGCCAGCAGCCAAGGGATCAGGGGGTTTGGGAATCAGCCCCAGCATTTT. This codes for CASSQGIRGFGNQPQHF.